The TCR beta chain under discussion was sequenced for a study of T-cell memory formation after mild COVID-19. A single record per CDR3 protein comes from TCRdb applying MiXCR to the 5' RACE reads. The profile shows about 540,000 distinct CDR3 sequences, around 21% of them singletons. This clonotype occurred a few times. Looked up from germline, CDR1 is DFQATT and CDR2 is SNEGSKA (reference sequence). The length of the CDR3 is 13 residues. The V end lost 6 bases, the J end lost 5 bases, and 13 bases lay between the germline ends. The chain employs TRBV20-1 and TRBJ2-2; no firm D call. The sequencing sample was made of PBMCs or a T cell subset sorted from them (not recorded which). The source of this sequence is an adult woman who had mild COVID-19 (a few samples of this study predate the infection). Cell type and time point are not known. CDR3 DNA sequence: TGCAGTGCAGAGCGACTGTTAACCGGGGAGCTGTTTTTT. As protein: CSAERLLTGELFF.